A selection of T cell receptor beta chains follows, all from one sample in a study of T cell repertoires in cytomegalovirus infection. TCRdb re-analysed the reads in MiXCR, keeping a single row per CDR3 protein. In the table there are approximately 490,000 distinct CDR3 sequences, approximately 11% of which are singletons. Sequencing was performed on PBMCs. These TCRs come from a human donor in good health (CMV status not recorded). Some clones in this sample may be carry-over from other donors' samples. CDR3s include the opening cysteine and the closing phenylalanine or tryptophan. D genes are given only for firm matches. Not every row has a clone size; where given, it reads once, few, many or a size class.

d_call,v_call,j_call,clone_size,cdr3_nt,cdr3_aa
NA,TRBV4-1,TRBJ2-3,few,TGCGCCAGCAGCCCAAGAGGACATCCAAGCACAGATACGCAGTATTTT,CASSPRGHPSTDTQYF
TRBD2,TRBV9,TRBJ2-1,few,TGTGCCAGCAGCGGGCTAGCGGCGCCAGAGGTGGGTGAGCAGTTCTTC,CASSGLAAPEVGEQFF
NA,TRBV9,TRBJ1-2,NA,TGTGCCAGCAGCCCCGGGGATCGGCAGGGCTACACCTTC,CASSPGDRQGYTF
TRBD1,TRBV10-3,TRBJ2-5,few,TGTGCCATCAATGGACAGGGGGAAGAGACCCAGTACTTC,CAINGQGEETQYF
TRBD1,TRBV7-2,TRBJ2-5,many,TGTGCCAGCAGCTTCCCCGGGACAGGGGGCGACCAAGAGACCCAGTACTTC,CASSFPGTGGDQETQYF
NA,TRBV9,TRBJ1-6,NA,TGTGCCAGCAGCGTAGACGACAGGAAGAATTCACCCCTCCACTTT,CASSVDDRKNSPLHF
NA,TRBV5-1,TRBJ1-2,many,TGCGCCAGCAGCGTCGAATCAGGCTCGCACTATGGCTACACCTTC,CASSVESGSHYGYTF
TRBD1,TRBV7-8,TRBJ1-2,many,TGTGCCAGCAGCTTTACGGGGGACAGCAACTATGGCTACACCTTC,CASSFTGDSNYGYTF
NA,TRBV10-3,TRBJ1-2,few,TGTGCCATCAGTGAGAACAGGGCGGACTATGGCTACACCTTC,CAISENRADYGYTF
TRBD1,TRBV20-1,TRBJ2-2,NA,TGCAGTGCTCTCGGACAGGGGGCCCTCGGGGAGCTGTTTTTT,CSALGQGALGELFF
NA,TRBV7-3,TRBJ2-7,NA,TGTGCCAGCAGCCCATCGCACGGATCCTACGAGCAGTACTTC,CASSPSHGSYEQYF
TRBD1,TRBV2,TRBJ1-2,many,TGTGCCAGCAGTGGCGGGGGACAGGATCGATCTAACTATGGCTACACCTTC,CASSGGGQDRSNYGYTF
NA,TRBV6-1,TRBJ2-7,few,TGTGCCAGCAGTGAAGCGCTCGACAGCCCGGGATTATACGAGCAGTACTTC,CASSEALDSPGLYEQYF
NA,TRBV25-1,TRBJ1-4,many,TGTGCCAGCAGTGATGGGTCGGATGAAAAACTGTTTTTT,CASSDGSDEKLFF